The T cell receptor beta chain under discussion was sequenced for a study of long-term antiretroviral therapy in people with HIV. This was the immunoSEQ v3.0 assay at survey level. Produced via immunoSEQ multiplex PCR; TCRdb's table is partial and in-frame only. The sample has about 18,000 clones, about nine tenths seen once; the top ten hold approximately 10%. The V end lost 4 bases, the J end lost 7 bases, and 12 bases lay between the germline ends. The length of the CDR3 is 12 residues. Germline values: CDR1 SGHNT, CDR2 YYREEE (reference sequence). The material sequenced was unsorted PBMCs, taken 3 years after starting antiretroviral therapy. This chain connects TRBV5-4 to TRBJ2-7, with D maybe TRBD2 (5 bases). The clonotype comes from a man between 50 and 59 years old with HIV. CDR3 in DNA: TGTGCCAGCAGCCCGGCCTCGGGGGAGCAGTACTTC. Translated, it gives CASSPASGEQYF.